The 24 T cell receptor beta chains below were found in one sample sequenced in a study of blood T cells in healthy people across ages. Sample-barcoded 5' priming and a J-beta primer mix drove a second PCR of about 7 to 11 cycles. Via MiXCR, TCRdb re-called the 5' RACE reads, giving one row per CDR3 protein. The data contain 760,000 or so distinct CDR3 sequences, 20% to 25% of them singletons. These data also featured in a second study, about T cells of mothers and their children.

The sequencing sample was made of blood. The origin of the receptors is a boy between 10 and 17 years old in good health.

This chain connects TRBV12-3 or TRBV12-4 to TRBJ2-1, with 8 bases identical to TRBD1. There are 16 residues in the CDR3. Germline trimming cut 6 bases from V and 2 bases from J; bases unmatched to any gene: 9. In DNA, the CDR3 is TGTGCCAGCAGCATGACAGGGGCCGGGGCCTACAATGAGCAGTTCTTC. It codes for CASSMTGAGAYNEQFF.

This clonotype occurred a few times. This chain connects TRBV5-6 to TRBJ1-1; D may be TRBD1 (6 bases). CDR3 length: 13 amino acids. Trimming removed 5 bases at V and 1 base at J, with 9 bases between. Germline values: CDR1 SGHDT, CDR2 YYEEEE. The CDR3 sequence: CASSTGSNTEAFF. CDR3 DNA: TGTGCCAGCAGTACAGGGTCGAACACTGAAGCTTTCTTT.

The V and J genes are TRBV20-1 and TRBJ2-2, with D uncertain. The V gene's germline CDR1 is DFQATT and CDR2 SNEGSKA (reference sequence). The CDR3 is made up of 13 amino acids. Between the trimmed V and J ends, which lost 6 bases and 3 bases, there was a span of 11 bases. CDR3 loop: CSASLLHTGELFF. The DNA of the CDR3 is TGCAGTGCATCACTTCTACACACCGGGGAGCTGTTTTTT.

This clonotype was seen more than once but under ten times. The chain uses TRBV6-2 or TRBV6-3 and TRBJ2-1, with a possible D match to TRBD2 (5 bases). CDR1 is MNHEY, CDR2 SVGEGT, per germline. V lost 6 bases to trimming and J lost 6 bases, with 15 bases between them. CDR3 size: 14 residues. CDR3 DNA: TGTGCCAGCAGCCCCTCCCTAGCCACCAATGAGCAGTTCTTC. Encoded protein: CASSPSLATNEQFF.

This clonotype was recorded a few times. The chain is built from TRBV3-1 and TRBJ2-1; D might be TRBD2 (6 bases). Trimming took off 10 bases at V and 9 bases at J, with 16 bases between the two ends. CDR1 LGHDT and CDR2 YNNKEL come from the germline V gene (reference sequence). This CDR3 contains 12 residues. CDR3 amino acids: CATESLGGEQFF. The CDR3 nucleotides read TGTGCCACCGAATCCTTGGGGGGTGAGCAGTTCTTC.

The rearrangement uses TRBV6-2 or TRBV6-3 and TRBJ1-6, with 9 bases lining up with TRBD1. J lost 8 bases, V lost 6 bases, and 8 bases had no gene match. This CDR3 has 15 amino acids. The germline gives CDR1 MNHEY, CDR2 SVGEGT. CDR3 in amino acids: CASSRPQGAHSPLHF. In DNA form, the CDR3 reads TGTGCCAGCAGCCGGCCACAGGGGGCTCATTCACCCCTCCACTTT.

The CDR3 DNA reads as TGTGCCAGCACACAGAGAGGCAATGAGCAGTTCTTC. Encoded protein: CASTQRGNEQFF. The rearrangement uses TRBV7-9 and TRBJ2-1; D remains unclear. The ends were cut back, 7 bases at V and 6 bases at J, with 10 bases in the middle. The CDR3 is 12 amino acids. Per germline, CDR1 SEHNR and CDR2 FQNEAQ (reference sequence).

This clonotype appeared a few times. The V and J genes are TRBV28 and TRBJ2-7; either TRBD1 or TRBD2 may supply D (5 bases each). CDR1 and CDR2 from the germline V gene are MDHEN and SYDVKM. The CDR3 extends over 13 amino acids. V was shortened by 6 bases and J by 4 bases, with 13 bases between the two germline ends. Here the CDR3 reads CASRGDIRYEQYF. CDR3 sequence (DNA): TGTGCCAGCAGGGGGGATATTAGGTACGAGCAGTACTTC.

This chain joins TRBV5-1 and TRBJ2-5, with 8 positions matching TRBD1. Matching the DNA end better, TRBJ2-7 makes the J call doubtful. Per germline, CDR1 SGHRS and CDR2 YFSETQ. This CDR3 is built from 15 residues. CDR3: CASSLGDRLSYEQYF. The CDR3 DNA sequence: TGCGCCAGCAGCTTGGGGGACAGGCTCTCCTACGAGCAGTACTTC.

This chain connects TRBV7-9 to TRBJ2-5; D is uncertain. The J call may be in error: the DNA end matches TRBJ2-1 better. CDR1 SEHNR and CDR2 FQNEAQ come from the germline V gene (reference sequence). There are 12 residues in the CDR3. CDR3 loop: CASPDQVDEQFF. DNA for the CDR3: TGTGCCAGCCCCGACCAGGTGGATGAGCAGTTCTTC.

This clonotype has more than one count but fewer than ten. The rearrangement joins TRBV28 to TRBJ2-7; D is ambiguous. CDR1 MDHEN and CDR2 SYDVKM come from the germline V gene. Trimming pared 6 bases from V and 4 bases from J, leaving 13 bases between. The CDR3 spans 13 residues. CDR3 region: CASSPPSRYEQYF. For the CDR3, the DNA is TGTGCCAGCAGCCCTCCCAGTAGGTACGAGCAGTACTTC.

The rearrangement links TRBV7-9 to TRBJ2-5; D uncertain. Germline V gene sequence: CDR1 SEHNR, CDR2 FQNEAQ (reference sequence). V lost 5 bases and J 5 bases, leaving 24 bases between the germline ends. The CDR3 is 17 amino acids. Here the CDR3 DNA reads TGTGCCAGCAGCCCTGGCAAAGGGATGGGCCAACAGGAGACCCAGTACTTC. Translation: CASSPGKGMGQQETQYF.

The chain uses TRBV29-1 and TRBJ2-2, with D possibly called TRBD1 or TRBD2 (6 bases each). This CDR3 is 14 amino acids long. Looked up from germline, CDR1 is SQVTM and CDR2 is ANQGSEA. V was cut by 7 bases and J by 0 bases, with 12 bases left in between. The CDR3 protein is CSANREANTGELFF. The CDR3 coding sequence is TGCAGCGCAAACAGGGAGGCGAACACCGGGGAGCTGTTTTTT.

This chain uses TRBV6-1 with TRBJ2-7; D may be TRBD1 (5 bases). Looked up from germline, CDR1 is MNHNS and CDR2 is SASEGT. The V end was cut by 6 bases, the J end by 0 bases, with 9 bases between. This CDR3 is 13 amino acids long. The CDR3 protein is CASRQTASYEQYF. The CDR3 region has the DNA TGTGCCAGCAGACAGACAGCCTCCTACGAGCAGTACTTC.

The V call is TRBV6-6, the J call TRBJ2-5; 9 nucleotides align to TRBD2. The CDR3 contains 14 residues. The V and J ends lost 2 bases and 3 bases, in that order; junction bases with no gene match: 1. Germline lookup yields CDR1 MNHNY and CDR2 SVGAGI (reference sequence). The CDR3 is CASSYRLAEETQYF. The CDR3 DNA sequence: TGTGCCAGCAGTTACAGACTAGCGGAAGAGACCCAGTACTTC.

This clonotype showed up just a few times. This chain connects TRBV12-3 or TRBV12-4 to TRBJ1-2; D not resolved. V lost 6 bases to trimming and J lost 4 bases, with 9 bases between them. The CDR3 runs 12 residues. The CDR3 DNA reads as TGTGCCAGCAGGGAGACGGGCTATGGCTACACCTTC. Protein product: CASRETGYGYTF.

This clonotype was seen a handful of times. This rearrangement joins TRBV5-1 to TRBJ2-5; 8 bases align to TRBD1. V shed 0 bases and J 5 bases; nucleotides not matched to a gene: 6. The length of the CDR3 is 15 residues. The germline V gene encodes CDR1 SGHRS and CDR2 YFSETQ. Here the CDR3 reads CASSLVARDRETQYF. The DNA for the CDR3 is TGCGCCAGCAGCTTGGTTGCCAGGGACAGGGAGACCCAGTACTTC.

Here the CDR3 reads CASRGWISGNTIYF. The CDR3 DNA is TGTGCCAGCAGGGGTTGGATTTCTGGAAACACCATATATTTT. The chain uses TRBV2 and TRBJ1-3; D ambiguous. Germline assignment: CDR1 SNHLY and CDR2 FYNNEI. The CDR3 contains 14 residues. V was pared by 6 bases and J by 1 base, with 10 bases between. The full variable domain, with the rest looked up from reference TRBV2 and TRBJ1-3, is EPEVTQTPSHQVTQMGQEVILRCVPISNHLYFYWYRQILGQKVEFLVSFYNNEISEKSEIFDDQFSVERPDGSNFTLKIRSTKLEDSAMYFCASRGWISGNTIYFGEGSWLTVV.

This clonotype is a singleton in its sample. This chain uses TRBV12-3 or TRBV12-4 with TRBJ2-5, with 9 bases aligning to TRBD2. The better agreement between TRBJ2-1 and the DNA end casts doubt on the J call. This CDR3 comprises 14 residues. CDR3 amino acids: CASSLEASGDEQFF. DNA for the CDR3: TGTGCCAGCAGTTTAGAGGCTAGCGGGGATGAGCAGTTCTTC.

There are many counts of this clonotype. V is TRBV5-1 and J is TRBJ2-5, with D perhaps given as TRBD1 or TRBD2 (5 bases each). Per the germline V gene, CDR1 is SGHRS and CDR2 is YFSETQ. The CDR3 has 11 residues. V was pared by 7 bases and J by 1 base, with 5 bases between. CDR3 in amino acids: CASGGQETQYF. The DNA of the CDR3 is TGCGCCAGCGGGGGCCAAGAGACCCAGTACTTC.

A few counts support this clonotype. The genes are TRBV2 and TRBJ2-7; 9 positions agree with TRBD1. Trimming removed 8 bases from V and 4 bases from J; junction bases left unmatched: 9. In germline, CDR1 is SNHLY, CDR2 FYNNEI. The CDR3 covers 14 residues. The CDR3: CASGDRALSYEQYF. The CDR3 coding sequence is TGTGCCAGCGGGGACAGGGCCTTGTCATACGAGCAGTACTTC.

This clonotype appeared many times. This chain joins TRBV4-3 and TRBJ2-1; maybe TRBD2 (5 bases). Between the trimmed V and J ends, which lost 0 bases and 9 bases, there was a span of 9 bases. This CDR3 region has 13 residues. The germline V gene encodes CDR1 LGHNA and CDR2 YSLEER. The CDR3 region is CASSQDGVSEQFF. The CDR3 region has the DNA TGCGCCAGCAGCCAAGACGGGGTCAGTGAGCAGTTCTTC.

The rearrangement uses TRBV12-5 and TRBJ2-5, with D perhaps matching TRBD1 (6 bases). Trimming stripped 3 bases from V and 0 bases from J, with 23 bases between. Per germline, CDR1 LGHNT and CDR2 FRNRAP. The CDR3 has 19 residues. The CDR3 reads CASGFTTEVRQVYQETQYF. In DNA form, the CDR3 reads TGTGCTAGTGGTTTCACCACGGAAGTCCGACAGGTGTACCAAGAGACCCAGTACTTC.

The rearrangement links TRBV10-3 to TRBJ1-1; D remains unclear. The V and J ends lost 0 bases and 13 bases respectively, with 15 bases between them. The CDR3 runs 13 residues. CDR1 and CDR2 from the germline V gene are ENHRY and SYGVKD. CDR3 in amino acids: CAISESNSRGCFF. CDR3 bases: TGTGCCATCAGTGAGTCAAACAGCCGAGGGTGTTTCTTT.